This entry lists 27 T cell receptor beta chains sequenced from one sample in a study of shared clonotypes between healthy human individuals. CD8 cells classed as naive were CD45RO-negative and positively selected for CCR7, excluding terminally differentiated effector memory CD45RA+ cells. The protocol was immunoSEQ multiplex PCR, while the TCRdb copy is restricted to in-frame clones and leaves out a portion. Of approximately 2,000,000 clones in the sample, approximately 92% are singletons; the top ten hold 1.5% to 2%. Sequenced material: naive CD8+ T cells from PBMCs. These receptor sequences come from a man aged 18 to 35 in good health. Some clones in this sample may be carry-over from other donors' samples.

The rearrangement joins TRBV4-3 to TRBJ2-1, with D hard to call. The CDR3 spans 13 residues. In germline, CDR1 is LGHNA, CDR2 YSLEER. The V gene lost 2 bases and the J gene lost 6 bases, with 8 bases spanning the gap. The CDR3 DNA reads TGCGCCAGCAGCCAACCCTGGAGCAATGAGCAGTTCTTC. Translation gives CASSQPWSNEQFF.

In this sample, this clone turned up once. The CDR3 DNA reads as TGTGCCAGCAGCGTAGCTCCAGAGGGAGGTTTCCCCGGGGAGCTGTTTTTT. Protein sequence: CASSVAPEGGFPGELFF. J is TRBJ2-2 and V is TRBV9; tentative D call: TRBD2 (6 bases). The CDR3 has 17 amino acids. The V gene lost 0 bases and the J gene lost 6 bases, with 18 bases spanning the gap. The V gene's germline CDR1 is SGDLS and CDR2 YYNGEE.

This chain connects TRBV13 to TRBJ2-7, with a weak D call TRBD2 (5 bases). The CDR3 loop spans 13 amino acids. From germline, CDR1 is PRHDT and CDR2 FYEKMQ (reference sequence). V gave up 7 bases and J gave up 0 bases, with 10 bases separating them. This CDR3 is CASTRESSYEQYF. The CDR3 nucleotides read TGTGCCAGCACTAGGGAGAGCTCCTACGAGCAGTACTTC.

The chain combines TRBV11-2 with TRBJ2-7, with D uncertain. The CDR3 consists of 14 residues. V was cut by 5 bases and J by 6 bases, with 17 bases left in between. Germline V gene lookup returns CDR1 SGHAT and CDR2 FQNNGV. The DNA for the CDR3 is TGTGCCAGCAGCCTCCGGTGGGCAGGTATCGAGCAGTACTTC. This encodes CASSLRWAGIEQYF. Based on the CDR3 plus reference TRBV11-2 and TRBJ2-7, the full variable domain is EAGVAQSPRYKIIEKRQSVAFWCNPISGHATLYWYQQILGQGPKLLIQFQNNGVVDDSQLPKDRFSAERLKGVDSTLKIQPAKLEDSAVYLCASSLRWAGIEQYFGPGTRLTVT.

J is TRBJ2-7 and V is TRBV4-1; D gene ambiguous. The V end was cut by 0 bases, the J end by 3 bases, with 9 bases between. Per germline, CDR1 MGHRA and CDR2 YSYEKL. The CDR3 contains 14 residues. The CDR3 DNA follows: TGCGCCAGCAGCCAAGATTGGCCTAACTACGAGCAGTACTTC. Protein sequence: CASSQDWPNYEQYF.

The chain couples TRBV27 to TRBJ2-1; TRBD2 matches 10 bases. The CDR3 covers 18 residues. Germline lookup yields CDR1 MNHEY and CDR2 SMNVEV (reference sequence). V lost 6 bases and J lost 2; bases outside the gene matches: 13. CDR3 sequence (DNA): TGTGCCAGCAGACCCACGCCCTTAGCGGGGGGAACCTACAATGAGCAGTTCTTC. Amino acids: CASRPTPLAGGTYNEQFF.

V gene TRBV6-4 combines with J gene TRBJ2-7; D unresolved. The germline CDR1 and CDR2 sequences are MRHNA and SNTAGT. This CDR3 region has 16 residues. The V end lost 3 bases, the J end lost 2 bases, and 17 bases lay between the germline ends. CDR3 sequence (DNA): TGTGCCAGCAGTGATAAACTGCCCCCCTTCGCCTACGAGCAGTACTTC. Amino acids: CASSDKLPPFAYEQYF.

The chain employs TRBV9 and TRBJ2-1; D unresolved. Trimming pared 0 bases from V and 0 bases from J, leaving 7 bases between. This CDR3 region has 15 residues. Germline CDR1 SGDLS, CDR2 YYNGEE. CDR3 in amino acids: CASSVGADSYNEQFF. The CDR3 bases are TGTGCCAGCAGCGTAGGGGCCGACTCCTACAATGAGCAGTTCTTC.

This clone was seen once. The chain is built from TRBV19 and TRBJ2-1, with D unclear. Germline CDR1 and CDR2: LNHDA and SQIVND (reference sequence). The CDR3 is made up of 14 amino acids. Trimming took off 9 bases at V and 4 bases at J, with 16 bases between the two ends. The CDR3 is CASSTGQEYNEQFF. The CDR3, as DNA: TGTGCCAGCTCGACCGGGCAGGAGTACAATGAGCAGTTCTTC.

This clone was observed a single time. The same CDR3 also results from other DNA sequences found in this sample. The chain recombines TRBV6-4 with TRBJ1-1; D uncertain. V lost 2 bases, J lost 5 bases, and 9 bases lay in between. The CDR3 has 13 residues. Germline V lookup: CDR1 MRHNA, CDR2 SNTAGT. The CDR3 DNA reads TGTGCCAGCAGTGACACTCGGGGAACTGAAGCTTTCTTT. Its translation is CASSDTRGTEAFF.

Regarding this clone: Other DNA sequences of this sample code for an identical CDR3. V usage is TRBV28 and J usage is TRBJ1-3; TRBD1 might be the D (6 bases). CDR1 MDHEN and CDR2 SYDVKM come from the germline V gene. The CDR3 runs 14 residues. Trimming removed 2 bases at V and 4 bases at J, with 9 bases between. The CDR3 reads CASSLTGTGNTIYF. The CDR3 nucleotides are TGTGCCAGCAGTTTAACAGGGACGGGAAACACCATATATTTT.

The V and J genes are TRBV7-6 and TRBJ2-5, with 7 bases matching TRBD2. J gave up 4 bases and V 0 bases, and 11 bases lay outside the gene matches. The CDR3 runs to 17 residues. The V gene's germline CDR1 is SGHVS and CDR2 FNYEAQ. The CDR3 spells CASSLARHPAGLETQYF. In DNA, the CDR3 is TGTGCCAGCAGCTTAGCGCGCCACCCAGCGGGATTAGAGACCCAGTACTTC.

Worth noting for this clone: At one end the junction does not follow the germline gene, possibly because of a read error. The chain uses TRBV6-5 and TRBJ2-3; D is unresolved. CDR3 length equals 15 residues. Looked up from germline, CDR1 is MNHEY and CDR2 is SVGAGI. The CDR3 protein is CASSYFLGSTDTQYF. For the CDR3, the DNA is TGTGCCAGCAGCTACTTCTTGGGTAGCACAGATACGCAGTATTTT.

The V gene is TRBV5-1, the J gene TRBJ2-3, with D tentatively TRBD2 (7 bases). In germline, CDR1 is SGHRS, CDR2 YFSETQ. Trimming shortened V by 4 bases and J by 2 bases, and 17 bases separated the two germline ends. This CDR3 has 16 residues. This CDR3 is CASSQRGGTFTDTQYF. The CDR3 DNA reads TGCGCCAGCAGCCAGAGGGGGGGAACGTTCACAGATACGCAGTATTTT.

V is TRBV7-9 and J is TRBJ2-7; either TRBD1 or TRBD2 may supply D (5 bases each). Germline V gene lookup returns CDR1 SEHNR and CDR2 FQNEAQ (reference sequence). The CDR3 covers 13 residues. Trimming shortened V by 5 bases and J by 13 bases, and 21 bases separated the two germline ends. CDR3 sequence: CASSPQAGAQRYF. The DNA of the CDR3 is TGTGCCAGCAGCCCCCAAGCCGGGGCGCAACGTTACTTC.

This clone appeared once. V is TRBV27 and J is TRBJ1-3; no clear D gene. This CDR3 is 14 amino acids long. V dropped 5 bases and J dropped 0 bases, with 8 bases sitting between them. Germline CDR1 reads MNHEY; CDR2 reads SMNVEV (reference sequence). DNA for the CDR3: TGTGCCAGCAGTCCCGCGCGCTCTGGAAACACCATATATTTT. The encoded protein is CASSPARSGNTIYF.

The J gene is TRBJ1-1, the V gene TRBV9, with unresolved D. Trimming took off 4 bases at V and 1 base at J, with 8 bases between the two ends. The CDR3 has 13 amino acids. Germline-derived CDR1 and CDR2 are SGDLS and YYNGEE. This CDR3 reads CASSPQWNTEAFF. DNA of the CDR3: TGTGCCAGCAGCCCCCAATGGAACACTGAAGCTTTCTTT.

This clone showed up just once. In DNA, the CDR3 is TGTGCCAGCAGCGAAAGGGGTTACGAGCAGTACTTC. Translated: CASSERGYEQYF. The rearrangement links TRBV4-2 to TRBJ2-7; the D gene is possibly TRBD1 (5 bases). Per the germline V gene, CDR1 is LGHNA and CDR2 is YNFKEQ. This CDR3 has 12 residues. V dropped 5 bases and J dropped 4 bases, with 9 bases sitting between them.

The gene calls are TRBV7-9 and TRBJ2-3; D is unclear. The CDR3 consists of 14 residues. V was cut by 8 bases and J by 4 bases, with 16 bases left in between. Germline CDR1 is SEHNR and CDR2 is FQNEAQ (reference sequence). The CDR3 here is CASGWLVVPDTQYF. As DNA, the CDR3 is TGTGCCAGCGGATGGCTAGTGGTCCCAGATACGCAGTATTTT.

As for this clone: Other DNA sequences of this sample code for an identical CDR3. The chain has TRBV19 and TRBJ2-1; 9 bases align to TRBD2. In germline, CDR1 is LNHDA, CDR2 SQIVND (reference sequence). The CDR3 is made up of 15 amino acids. The V and J ends lost 3 bases and 3 bases, in that order; junction bases with no gene match: 3. This CDR3 reads CASSISTSGYNEQFF. CDR3 nucleotides: TGTGCCAGTAGTATCTCGACTAGCGGCTACAATGAGCAGTTCTTC. The variable domain in full, completed from reference TRBV19 and TRBJ2-1, reads DGGITQSPKYLFRKEGQNVTLSCEQNLNHDAMYWYRQDPGQGLRLIYYSQIVNDFQKGDIAEGYSVSREKKESFPLTVTSAQKNPTAFYLCASSISTSGYNEQFFGPGTRLTVL.

The rearrangement uses TRBV28 and TRBJ1-5; 7 nucleotides match TRBD1. CDR1 is MDHEN and CDR2 is SYDVKM in the germline V gene. This CDR3 has 16 residues. V shed 5 bases and J 2 bases; nucleotides not matched to a gene: 9. This CDR3 reads CASSELTGFGNQPQHF. CDR3 DNA: TGTGCCAGCAGTGAACTGACAGGGTTTGGCAATCAGCCCCAGCATTTT. Complete variable domain (other parts from reference TRBV28 and TRBJ1-5): DVKVTQSSRYLVKRTGEKVFLECVQDMDHENMFWYRQDPGLGLRLIYFSYDVKMKEKGDIPEGYSVSREKKERFSLILESASTNQTSMYLCASSELTGFGNQPQHFGDGTRLSIL.

The chain employs TRBV10-3 and TRBJ2-7, with D tentatively TRBD1 (6 bases). Trimming removed 2 bases from V and 4 bases from J, with 9 bases in between. CDR1 is ENHRY, CDR2 SYGVKD, per germline. This CDR3 is built from 13 residues. The CDR3 sequence is CAISETGFYEQYF. In nucleotides, the CDR3 is TGTGCCATCAGTGAGACAGGGTTTTACGAGCAGTACTTC.

The chain combines TRBV28 with TRBJ2-1; D is perhaps TRBD2 (5 bases). The CDR3 covers 16 residues. Germline-derived CDR1 and CDR2 are MDHEN and SYDVKM. The germline V and J ends were trimmed by 6 bases and 7 bases, with 22 bases remaining between them. The CDR3 protein is CASSFHLGSRKNEQFF. CDR3 coding DNA: TGTGCCAGCAGCTTCCATCTAGGGAGTAGGAAGAATGAGCAGTTCTTC.

This rearrangement joins TRBV10-3 to TRBJ2-1, with a weak D call TRBD1 (5 bases). The germline gives CDR1 ENHRY, CDR2 SYGVKD. V was pared by 4 bases and J by 5 bases, with 18 bases between. The CDR3 is 16 residues long. CDR3 nucleotide sequence: TGTGCCATCAGTGTAATAGGGGCCTCCTCGAACAATGAGCAGTTCTTC. Amino acid sequence: CAISVIGASSNNEQFF.

CDR3 in DNA: TGTGCTAGTGCCCCCGGTCCAGAGAACTATGGCTACACCTTC. Protein product: CASAPGPENYGYTF. The chain couples TRBV12-5 to TRBJ1-2, with unresolved D. The germline V gene has CDR1 LGHNT and CDR2 FRNRAP. The V and J ends lost 7 bases and 2 bases respectively, with 14 bases between them. The CDR3 has 14 residues.

This chain links TRBV27 with TRBJ1-1; 8 bases fit TRBD1. The CDR3 has 17 residues. The trim removed 3 bases at V and 2 bases at J, leaving 11 bases unmatched. Germline V gene data show CDR1 as MNHEY and CDR2 as SMNVEV (reference sequence). CDR3 sequence (DNA): TGTGCCAGCAGTTTGTCGACAGGGGATGCAGGTAACACTGAAGCTTTCTTT. Amino acids: CASSLSTGDAGNTEAFF.

This clone was seen a single time. The gene calls are TRBV4-1 and TRBJ2-2, with a tentative D call TRBD1 (5 bases). CDR1 MGHRA and CDR2 YSYEKL come from the germline V gene. The CDR3 runs to 12 residues. Trimming cost V 7 bases and J 6 bases, with 9 bases left between them. The CDR3 sequence: CASNRGAGELFF. CDR3 in DNA: TGCGCCAGCAATAGGGGCGCCGGGGAGCTGTTTTTT.